Shown below are 24 T cell receptor beta chains from a single sample sequenced in a study of T cell repertoires in cytomegalovirus infection. TCRdb used MiXCR to reprocess the reads, holding one entry per CDR3 protein. Of 150,000 to 200,000 distinct CDR3 sequences in the sample, around an eighth were seen once. The sequenced sample consisted of PBMCs. The receptors were sampled from a human donor in good health (CMV status not recorded). Some clones in this sample may be carry-over from other donors' samples.

This clonotype was detected a few times. Its ends do not fully match the called genes, so a read error is possible. The chain combines TRBV7-6 with TRBJ2-7; 8 positions agree with TRBD2. CDR3 length: 15 amino acids. Germline V gene data show CDR1 as SGHVS and CDR2 as FNYEAQ. The DNA for the CDR3 is TGTGCTAGCAGCCCGGGAGGGGCGGCGTCCTACGAGCAGTACTTC. It yields the protein CASSPGGAASYEQYF.

This clonotype was counted ten times or more. The chain couples TRBV7-8 to TRBJ2-3; D uncertain. Germline values: CDR1 SGHVS, CDR2 FQNEAQ. V lost 5 bases, J lost 3 bases, and 21 bases lay in between. The CDR3 is 17 residues long. The CDR3 DNA follows: TGTGCCAGCAGCCGAAGTGCTGGCCGTAGTCGTACAGATACGCAGTATTTT. Encoded protein: CASSRSAGRSRTDTQYF.

The rearrangement links TRBV12-3 or TRBV12-4 to TRBJ2-7; D not resolved. This CDR3 has 12 residues. The V end was cut by 3 bases, the J end by 4 bases, with 7 bases between. CDR3 residues: CASSFLKYEQYF. As DNA, the CDR3 is TGTGCCAGCAGTTTCTTGAAATACGAGCAGTACTTC.

The chain joins TRBV28 to TRBJ1-2; TRBD1 might be the D (6 bases). The V end lost 6 bases, the J end lost 4 bases, and 15 bases lay between the germline ends. The germline V gene has CDR1 MDHEN and CDR2 SYDVKM. This CDR3 contains 14 residues. The CDR3 protein is CASRRTGMVYGYTF. The DNA for the CDR3 is TGTGCCAGCAGACGTACAGGGATGGTCTATGGCTACACCTTC.

The V gene is TRBV20-1, the J gene TRBJ2-7, with TRBD1 as a possible D gene (6 bases). Looked up from germline, CDR1 is DFQATT and CDR2 is SNEGSKA (reference sequence). V was trimmed by 5 bases and J by 6 bases, leaving 20 bases between them. The CDR3 spans 14 residues. The CDR3 DNA is TGCAGTGCTCAACTCCTACAGGGAGTGTCCGAGCAGTACTTC. As protein: CSAQLLQGVSEQYF.

The rearrangement links TRBV10-3 to TRBJ1-1; D perhaps matches TRBD1 (6 bases). V lost 6 bases to trimming and J lost 2 bases, with 10 bases between them. This CDR3 has 13 amino acids. Germline loops: CDR1 ENHRY, CDR2 SYGVKD. For the CDR3, the DNA is TGTGCCATCAGCAGGACAGACAACACTGAAGCTTTCTTT. Its translation is CAISRTDNTEAFF.

The V gene is TRBV7-9, the J gene TRBJ2-5; TRBD2 might be the D (6 bases). Trimming shortened V by 7 bases and J by 5 bases, and 23 bases separated the two germline ends. This CDR3 is 16 amino acids long. The germline gives CDR1 SEHNR, CDR2 FQNEAQ (reference sequence). Here the CDR3 reads CASNKRRETFMETQYF. The DNA of the CDR3 is TGTGCCAGCAACAAACGGCGGGAAACATTCATGGAGACCCAGTACTTC.

This clonotype was seen more than once but under ten times. The chain uses TRBV12-3 or TRBV12-4 and TRBJ1-1, with unresolved D. This CDR3 contains 15 residues. V lost 5 bases, J lost 5 bases, and 18 bases lay in between. Written as DNA, the CDR3 is TGTGCCAGCAGTAAACTGACTGGGGTATGGACTGAAGCTTTCTTT. It is translated as CASSKLTGVWTEAFF.

This clonotype has a count of ten or more. This chain links TRBV7-2 with TRBJ1-1; D not resolved. V lost 2 bases and J lost 0, with 7 bases in between. CDR1 SGHTA and CDR2 FQGNSA come from the germline V gene. This CDR3 has 14 amino acids. The CDR3 spells CASSLTTLNTEAFF. The CDR3 coding sequence is TGTGCCAGCAGCTTAACGACTTTGAACACTGAAGCTTTCTTT.

This clonotype was counted many times. This chain uses TRBV12-5 with TRBJ1-1; D call uncertain. This CDR3 comprises 14 residues. Germline V gives CDR1 LGHNT, CDR2 FRNRAP. Trimming removed 7 bases from V and 1 base from J, with 13 bases in between. The CDR3 sequence is CASAPDPRNTEAFF. CDR3 nucleotide sequence: TGTGCTAGTGCCCCGGACCCGCGGAACACTGAAGCTTTCTTT.

This clonotype was counted between two and nine times. The chain combines TRBV3-1 with TRBJ1-1, with no clear D. Germline V CDR1 and CDR2: LGHDT, YNNKEL (reference sequence). Trimming took 0 bases from V and 3 from J, leaving 8 bases between them. This CDR3 contains 14 residues. CDR3 residues: CASSQEYSHTEAFF. The CDR3 DNA reads TGTGCCAGCAGCCAAGAATACAGTCACACTGAAGCTTTCTTT.

The chain has TRBV5-1 and TRBJ2-1; 16 bases fit TRBD2. Germline CDR1 reads SGHRS; CDR2 reads YFSETQ. Trimming cost V 4 bases and J 9 bases; bases outside gene matches: 4. The length of the CDR3 is 15 residues. Here the CDR3 reads CASSLGTSGGGEQFF. CDR3 bases: TGCGCCAGCAGCCTCGGGACTAGCGGGGGGGGTGAGCAGTTCTTC. Using reference TRBV5-1 and TRBJ2-1 for the parts outside the CDR3, the full variable domain is KAGVTQTPRYLIKTRGQQVTLSCSPISGHRSVSWYQQTPGQGLQFLFEYFSETQRNKGNFPGRFSGRQFSNSRSEMNVSTLELGDSALYLCASSLGTSGGGEQFFGPGTRLTVL.

This clonotype was found many times. The rearrangement joins TRBV7-2 to TRBJ2-7; tentative D call: TRBD1 (6 bases). V shed 5 bases and J shed 0 bases, with 14 bases lying between them. CDR1 and CDR2 (germline): SGHTA, FQGNSA. The CDR3 runs to 15 residues. This chain's CDR3 is CASSKDSTNSYEQYF. CDR3 nucleotide sequence: TGTGCCAGCAGCAAGGACAGCACTAACTCCTACGAGCAGTACTTC.

The V call is TRBV19, the J call TRBJ2-1, with TRBD1 matching 8 bases. V trimming: 5 bases; J trimming: 8 bases; junction bases outside the gene matches: 5. Germline V gene sequence: CDR1 LNHDA, CDR2 SQIVND (reference sequence). This CDR3 region has 13 residues. CDR3 sequence: CASSADRGYEQFF. The CDR3 DNA sequence: TGTGCCAGTAGTGCTGACAGGGGCTATGAGCAGTTCTTC. Based on the CDR3 plus reference TRBV19 and TRBJ2-1, the full variable domain is DGGITQSPKYLFRKEGQNVTLSCEQNLNHDAMYWYRQDPGQGLRLIYYSQIVNDFQKGDIAEGYSVSREKKESFPLTVTSAQKNPTAFYLCASSADRGYEQFFGPGTRLTVL.

This clonotype was seen repeatedly, ten times or more. The chain uses TRBV7-2 and TRBJ2-7; D might be TRBD1 (5 bases). There are 17 residues in the CDR3. Germline V gene lookup returns CDR1 SGHTA and CDR2 FQGNSA. Trimming took off 0 bases at V and 0 bases at J, with 15 bases between the two ends. CDR3 protein: CASSLASGRTYSYEQYF. The CDR3 nucleotides are TGTGCCAGCAGCTTAGCGTCAGGGCGGACCTACTCCTACGAGCAGTACTTC.

This clonotype was picked up many times. This chain links TRBV12-3 or TRBV12-4 with TRBJ1-5; 8 nucleotides line up with TRBD1. V shed 5 bases, J shed 1 base, and the junction held 1 base outside the gene matches. This CDR3 spans 14 amino acids. The CDR3, as DNA: TGTGCCAGCAGTAGACAGGGGAGCAATCAGCCCCAGCATTTT. Translating it yields CASSRQGSNQPQHF.

The CDR3 sequence: CSCGPTSGVNNEQFF. In DNA form, the CDR3 reads TGCAGCTGTGGGCCGACTAGCGGGGTTAACAATGAGCAGTTCTTC. The chain joins TRBV29-1 to TRBJ2-1, with 11 bases fitting TRBD2. The CDR3 length is 15 residues. Per germline, CDR1 SQVTM and CDR2 ANQGSEA. After removal of 8 bases from V and 5 bases from J, the junction contained 11 bases not matched to a gene.

V gene TRBV6-1 combines with J gene TRBJ2-1, with 7 bases that match TRBD1. This CDR3 is built from 12 residues. V was pared by 7 bases and J by 9 bases, with 6 bases of the junction left unmatched. The germline V gene has CDR1 MNHNS and CDR2 SASEGT. The CDR3 here is CASTRGGSEQFF. CDR3 nucleotide sequence: TGTGCCAGCACCCGAGGGGGCAGTGAGCAGTTCTTC.

The chain couples TRBV28 to TRBJ2-5; D remains unclear. CDR1 is MDHEN, CDR2 SYDVKM, per germline. V gave up 6 bases and J gave up 2 bases, with 13 bases separating them. CDR3 length equals 14 residues. The CDR3 coding sequence is TGTGCCAGCAGAGGAATAGGCGGTCAAGAGACCCAGTACTTC. It translates to CASRGIGGQETQYF. The full variable domain, completed using reference TRBV28 and TRBJ2-5, is DVKVTQSSRYLVKRTGEKVFLECVQDMDHENMFWYRQDPGLGLRLIYFSYDVKMKEKGDIPEGYSVSREKKERFSLILESASTNQTSMYLCASRGIGGQETQYFGPGTRLLVL.

V is TRBV25-1 and J is TRBJ1-1; the match to TRBD1 covers 10 bases. CDR1 and CDR2 from the germline V gene are MGHDK and SYGVNS. The V gene end was trimmed by 4 bases and the J gene end by 3 bases; junction bases not matched to a gene: 8. The CDR3 covers 16 residues. The CDR3 region is CASSGIGGTGDTEAFF. The CDR3 DNA sequence: TGTGCCAGCAGTGGAATCGGGGGGACAGGGGACACTGAAGCTTTCTTT.

A few counts support this clonotype. This chain uses TRBV25-1 with TRBJ2-2; possible D gene TRBD2, 6 bases. The CDR3 runs 13 residues. Trimming left V 6 bases short and J 6 bases short, with 11 bases between. Germline CDR1 and CDR2: MGHDK and SYGVNS. CDR3 loop: CASREGLAGELFF. In DNA, the CDR3 is TGTGCCAGCAGGGAGGGGTTGGCCGGGGAGCTGTTTTTT.

This clonotype was counted at least ten times. V is TRBV28 and J is TRBJ2-7; maybe TRBD2 (5 bases). Trimming took 3 bases from V and 4 from J, leaving 16 bases between them. CDR1 MDHEN and CDR2 SYDVKM come from the germline V gene. The CDR3 is made up of 15 amino acids. This CDR3 is CASSLAGLKDYEQYF. The CDR3 DNA sequence: TGTGCCAGCAGTTTGGCGGGTTTGAAAGATTACGAGCAGTACTTC. The full variable domain, with the rest looked up from reference TRBV28 and TRBJ2-7, is DVKVTQSSRYLVKRTGEKVFLECVQDMDHENMFWYRQDPGLGLRLIYFSYDVKMKEKGDIPEGYSVSREKKERFSLILESASTNQTSMYLCASSLAGLKDYEQYFGPGTRLTVT.

There are many counts of this clonotype. The rearrangement uses TRBV4-1 and TRBJ2-1; D not certain. The CDR3 runs to 14 residues. Trimming took off 9 bases at V and 4 bases at J, with 16 bases between the two ends. Germline V CDR1 and CDR2: MGHRA, YSYEKL. DNA for the CDR3: TGCGCCAGTCAAAGGGTAGCAGGTTACAATGAGCAGTTCTTC. Translation gives CASQRVAGYNEQFF.

This clonotype appeared a few times. This rearrangement joins TRBV20-1 to TRBJ2-5; no firm D call. The CDR3 is made up of 13 amino acids. V shed 0 bases and J shed 3 bases, with 8 bases lying between them. Germline assignment: CDR1 DFQATT and CDR2 SNEGSKA (reference sequence). This CDR3 reads CSARDDGKETQYF. The CDR3 DNA follows: TGCAGTGCTAGAGACGACGGTAAAGAGACCCAGTACTTC.